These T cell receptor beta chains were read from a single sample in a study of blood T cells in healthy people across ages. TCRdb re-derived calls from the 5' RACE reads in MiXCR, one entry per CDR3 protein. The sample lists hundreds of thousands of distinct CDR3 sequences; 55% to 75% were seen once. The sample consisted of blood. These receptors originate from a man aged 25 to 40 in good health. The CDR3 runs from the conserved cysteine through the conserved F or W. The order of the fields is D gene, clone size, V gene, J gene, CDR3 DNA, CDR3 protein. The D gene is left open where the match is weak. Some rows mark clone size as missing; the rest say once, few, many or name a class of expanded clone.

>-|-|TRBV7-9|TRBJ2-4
TGTGCCAGCAGCTTAGAGGGGGACCTGACCAAAAACATTCAGTACTTC
CASSLEGDLTKNIQYF
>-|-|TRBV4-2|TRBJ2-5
TGTGCCAGCAGCCAAGAGGCCGGGACCCTGCCAGAGACCCAGTACTTC
CASSQEAGTLPETQYF
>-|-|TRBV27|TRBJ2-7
TGTGCCAGCAGTGCGGACAGTAACCCATACGAGCAGTACTTC
CASSADSNPYEQYF
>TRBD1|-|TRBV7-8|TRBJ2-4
TGTGCCAGCAGCTTGGGGCGAGGGGGCCGTGGAGACATTCAGTACTTC
CASSLGRGGRGDIQYF
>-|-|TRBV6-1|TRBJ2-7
TGTGCCAGCCTTCTATCCGGGGCCTACGAGCAGTACTTC
CASLLSGAYEQYF
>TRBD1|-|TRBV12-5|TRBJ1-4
TGTGCTAGTGGCCGCATCGACAGGGTGGTAGGAGAAAAACTGTTTTTT
CASGRIDRVVGEKLFF
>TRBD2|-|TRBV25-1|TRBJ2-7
TGTGCCAGCAGTGAACCTAGCGGGAGGGCCTCATCCAATGAGCAGTACTTC
CASSEPSGRASSNEQYF
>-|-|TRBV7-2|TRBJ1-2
TGTGCCAGCAGCTACAGTGCATTAGGCTACACCTTC
CASSYSALGYTF
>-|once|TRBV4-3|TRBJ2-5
TGCGCCAGCAGCCAAGAGTTGGTTAGGGGGCAAGAGACCCAGTACTTC
CASSQELVRGQETQYF
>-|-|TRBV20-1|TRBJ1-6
TGCAGTGCTAGAGGGGGGACGGATACAAGCTCCTATAATTCACCCCTCCACTTT
CSARGGTDTSSYNSPLHF
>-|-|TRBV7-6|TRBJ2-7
TGTGCCAGCAGCTTTAACAACGATGCTACGTACGAGCAGTACTTC
CASSFNNDATYEQYF
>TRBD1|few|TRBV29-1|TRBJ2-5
TGCAGCGTTGACGAGACAGGGGGACAGACCCAGTACTTC
CSVDETGGQTQYF
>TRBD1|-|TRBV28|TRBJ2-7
TGTGCCAGCAGTCTACCGACAGGGGTCCCCTACGAGCAGTACTTC
CASSLPTGVPYEQYF
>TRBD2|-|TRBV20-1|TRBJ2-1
TGCAGTGCTAGAGAGGGACTAGGGTCCGATGAGCAGTTCTTC
CSAREGLGSDEQFF
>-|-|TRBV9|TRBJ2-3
TGTGCCAGCAGCGCCCAACTAGGGGGCACAGATACGCAGTATTTT
CASSAQLGGTDTQYF
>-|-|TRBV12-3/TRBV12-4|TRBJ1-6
TGTGCCAGCAGTTTCGATGGGGATTCACCCCTCCACTTT
CASSFDGDSPLHF
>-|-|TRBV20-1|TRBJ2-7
TGCAGTGCTAGGCCCCTGGATTTAGGACGCTCCTACGAGCAGTACTTC
CSARPLDLGRSYEQYF
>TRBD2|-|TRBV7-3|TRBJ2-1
TGTGCCAGCAGCGTGGACGGGGGGGATAAGGAGCAGTTCTTC
CASSVDGGDKEQFF
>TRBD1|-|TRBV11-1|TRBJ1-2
TGTGCCAGCAGCTTCGGGACAGCCGGTATGAGCGGCTACACCTTC
CASSFGTAGMSGYTF
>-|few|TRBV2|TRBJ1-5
TGTGCCAGCAGTGCCGAGGGCAATCAGCCCCAGCATTTT
CASSAEGNQPQHF
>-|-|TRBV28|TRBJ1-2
TGTGCCAGCAGTTACTCCGGGACGATTGATCTCTTTGGCTACACCTTC
CASSYSGTIDLFGYTF
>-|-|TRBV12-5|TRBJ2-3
TGTGCTAGTGGTTTGTTTGGGGGGAGCACAGATACGCAGTATTTT
CASGLFGGSTDTQYF
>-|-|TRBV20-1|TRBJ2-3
TGCAGTGCTAGGGATCTACTAACTAGCACAGATACGCAGTATTTT
CSARDLLTSTDTQYF